One sample yielded the 13 T cell receptor beta chains listed below, sequenced in a study of blood T cell repertoires in COVID-19. TCRdb's copy holds only in-frame clones and misses some; the assay was immunoSEQ multiplex PCR. This table has 150,000 or so clones, around 79% appearing once. The sequencing input was peripheral blood. All receptors derive from a woman in her 70s with COVID-19, enrolled during active disease.

V and J are TRBV5-8 and TRBJ1-1, with 9 bases that match TRBD1. After removal of 4 bases from V and 4 bases from J, the junction contained 11 bases not matched to a gene. The CDR3 is made up of 16 amino acids. Germline values: CDR1 SGHTS, CDR2 YDEGEE. The DNA of the CDR3 is TGTGCCAGCAGCCCCCCGACAGGGGGAGGGTTCACTGAAGCTTTCTTT. It encodes CASSPPTGGGFTEAFF.

V usage is TRBV5-4 and J usage is TRBJ1-2, with TRBD1 matching 8 bases. Trimming at V came to 4 bases and at J to 7 bases, leaving 6 bases not matched to a gene. Looked up from germline, CDR1 is SGHNT and CDR2 is YYREEE (reference sequence). The CDR3 consists of 13 residues. The CDR3 reads CASSSDRGIGYTF. CDR3 sequence (DNA): TGTGCCAGCAGCAGTGACAGGGGTATTGGCTACACCTTC.

The J gene is TRBJ1-1, the V gene TRBV14; D is perhaps TRBD1 (6 bases). The CDR3 consists of 14 residues. The V gene's germline CDR1 is SGHDN and CDR2 FVKESK. V was pared by 1 base and J by 4 bases, with 10 bases between. Here the CDR3 DNA reads TGTGCCAGCAGCCAAGTCAGGGGTGGCACTGAAGCTTTCTTT. Translating gives CASSQVRGGTEAFF.

This clone was detected ten times or more. The chain combines TRBV11-2 with TRBJ2-1; D perhaps matches TRBD2 (6 bases). The CDR3 extends over 15 amino acids. The V gene lost 5 bases and the J gene lost 8 bases, with 19 bases spanning the gap. Germline V gene lookup returns CDR1 SGHAT and CDR2 FQNNGV. CDR3 in amino acids: CASSPRGGFEDEQFF. In nucleotides, the CDR3 is TGTGCCAGCAGCCCCCGCGGAGGGTTTGAGGATGAGCAGTTCTTC.

V is TRBV6-2 or TRBV6-3 and J is TRBJ2-7, with TRBD1 matching 7 bases. The CDR3 totals 15 residues. Germline CDR1 and CDR2: MNHEY and SVGEGT. The trim removed 6 bases at V and 2 bases at J, leaving 10 bases unmatched. The CDR3 protein is CASSRPGQRTYEQYF. In nucleotides, the CDR3 is TGTGCCAGCAGCCGTCCGGGACAGAGGACCTACGAGCAGTACTTC.

The chain recombines TRBV7-2 with TRBJ1-5; 8 nucleotides align to TRBD1. Germline V gene sequence: CDR1 SGHTA, CDR2 FQGNSA. This CDR3 contains 14 residues. The V and J ends lost 5 bases and 7 bases, in that order; junction bases with no gene match: 7. CDR3 amino acids: CASSPQGAGQPQHF. The CDR3, as DNA: TGTGCCAGCAGCCCCCAGGGGGCCGGACAGCCCCAGCATTTT.

The rearrangement joins TRBV4-3 to TRBJ2-1, with TRBD2 as a possible D gene (5 bases). Trimming shortened V by 1 base and J by 6 bases, and 10 bases separated the two germline ends. In germline, CDR1 is LGHNA, CDR2 YSLEER. CDR3 length equals 14 residues. The CDR3: CASSQVGDGNEQFF. The CDR3 DNA follows: TGCGCCAGCAGCCAAGTCGGGGATGGCAATGAGCAGTTCTTC.

DNA of the CDR3: TGTGCCAGCAGCATAGGACAGGGGGGACCCTACGAGCAGTACTTC. Translating gives CASSIGQGGPYEQYF. The rearrangement joins TRBV2 to TRBJ2-7, with 10 bases identical to TRBD1. The J segment lost 2 bases and the V segment lost 6 bases, leaving 7 bases of the junction unmatched. The CDR3 runs to 15 residues. CDR1 is SNHLY, CDR2 FYNNEI, per germline.

The chain couples TRBV30 to TRBJ1-4, with 11 positions matching TRBD1. The V gene end was trimmed by 2 bases and the J gene end by 5 bases; junction bases not matched to a gene: 4. This CDR3 has 15 residues. Germline V lookup: CDR1 GTSNPN, CDR2 SVGIG (reference sequence). The CDR3 DNA sequence: TGTGCCTGGAGTACCGGACAGGGGGCGAATGAAAAACTGTTTTTT. Its protein product is CAWSTGQGANEKLFF.

J is TRBJ1-4 and V is TRBV2; 10 bases match TRBD1. The CDR3 is 13 residues long. V shed 8 bases and J 8 bases; nucleotides not matched to a gene: 5. The germline V gene encodes CDR1 SNHLY and CDR2 FYNNEI. For the CDR3, the DNA is TGTGCCAGCCTGGGACAGGGGAAGGAAAAACTGTTTTTT. Amino acids: CASLGQGKEKLFF.

The J gene is TRBJ1-6, the V gene TRBV2; TRBD1 agrees at 9 bases. V lost 4 bases and J lost 7; bases outside the gene matches: 8. The germline V gene encodes CDR1 SNHLY and CDR2 FYNNEI. The CDR3 loop spans 16 amino acids. CDR3 protein: CASSARTGVQNSPLHF. The CDR3, as DNA: TGTGCCAGCAGTGCCAGGACAGGGGTTCAGAATTCACCCCTCCACTTT.

The chain is built from TRBV3-1 (or the pseudogene TRBV3-2) and TRBJ1-2; 8 bases are a match to TRBD1. J lost 8 bases, V lost 3 bases, and 8 bases had no gene match. Germline assignment: CDR1 LGHDT and CDR2 YNNKEL (reference sequence). This CDR3 has 14 amino acids. This chain's CDR3 is CASSHPDRGRGYTF. DNA of the CDR3: TGTGCCAGCAGCCACCCAGACAGGGGCAGGGGCTACACCTTC.

The rearrangement links TRBV12-1 to TRBJ1-1; the table's D gene call, TRBD1, was not cross checked with the DNA. TRBV12-1 is shown as a pseudogene. This CDR3 spans 18 amino acids. The CDR3 region is CASSFMRDRGSVNTEAFF. CDR3 bases: TGTGCCAGCAGCTTTATGAGGGACAGGGGATCGGTGAACACTGAAGCTTTCTTT.